Sequencing of this T cell receptor beta chain was carried out in a study of T cells in Graves' hyperthyroidism and ophthalmopathy. Study observations and caveats: Model output signaled ophthalmopathy a median approximately 6 months ahead of onset. Ophthalmopathy was separated from stable hyperthyroidism by a 13 V-J model.

Each diagnosis was grounded in clinical symptoms, serum thyroxine and TRAb, thyroid ultrasound, and orbital computed tomography. The V gene end was trimmed by 5 bases and the J gene end by 2 bases; junction bases not matched to a gene: 9. The CDR3 is 17 amino acids. Germline V gene lookup returns CDR1 MNHEY and CDR2 SMNVEV (reference sequence). TCR beta CDR3 regions were amplified from RNA. Researchers ran a first-round RT-PCR on the TCR CDR3 using the HTBI primer set. TCRdb passed the multiplex PCR reads through MiXCR, listing each CDR3 protein once. This sample carries about 610,000 distinct CDR3 sequences, 14% to 15% of them seen once, and the ten largest clones take 4% to 5.5%. As regards this clonotype: Its antigen is not identified.

Specimen: blood. This TCR was sampled from a woman aged 40 to 50 with Graves' ophthalmopathy. The chain is built from TRBV27 and TRBJ2-5; the match to TRBD2 covers 12 bases. The CDR3 coding sequence is TGTGCCAGCAGTCTTATACTAGCGGGAGGCCTACAAGAGACCCAGTACTTC. Protein product: CASSLILAGGLQETQYF.